These T cell receptor beta chains were read from a single sample in a study of blood T cell repertoires in COVID-19. Profiled with immunoSEQ multiplex PCR; TCRdb holds only in-frame clones, not every one. The data show around 310,000 clones, 90% seen once. Material: peripheral blood. These receptors were taken from a woman between 35 and 50 years old with COVID-19, enrolled during active disease. Both conserved end residues are part of each CDR3. A D gene is named only where the DNA matches it firmly. Expanded clones are given a class, and other clones once, few, many or no size at all.

cdr3_nt	cdr3_aa	clone_size	v_call	j_call	d_call
TGTGCCACTTCGGGCGGGGACAGCGTCACAGATACGCAGTATTTT	CATSGGDSVTDTQYF	.	TRBV24-1	TRBJ2-3	.
TGTGCCTGGAGCAAGGAGGGCATAGGCTACACCTTC	CAWSKEGIGYTF	.	TRBV30	TRBJ1-2	.
TGTGCCAGCAGTTTTAACGGGGGAAGGGATGGCTACACCTTC	CASSFNGGRDGYTF	.	TRBV28	TRBJ1-2	.
TGTGCCAGCTCATCGCTGGAAGGACAGCTCTATGGCTACACCTTC	CASSSLEGQLYGYTF	.	TRBV18	TRBJ1-2	.
TGTGCCAGCAGCGTAGATCCTTTGAGCTACGAGCAGTACTTC	CASSVDPLSYEQYF	once	TRBV9	TRBJ2-7	.
TGTGCCAGCAGCCTTTCGGCAACAGGCTCTGGAAACACCATATATTTT	CASSLSATGSGNTIYF	.	TRBV3-1/TRBV3-2	TRBJ1-3	.
TGCGCCAGCAGCTCGCAGGGGGGTAGCACTGAAGCTTTCTTT	CASSSQGGSTEAFF	.	TRBV5-1	TRBJ1-1	TRBD1
TGTGCCAGCAGTTTCCTAGCGGGACCCGTCTCCTACAATGAGCAGTTCTTC	CASSFLAGPVSYNEQFF	.	TRBV28	TRBJ2-1	TRBD2
TGTGCTAGTGGTTTCCTACGGACAGGGAGCGGCTACACCTTC	CASGFLRTGSGYTF	.	TRBV12-5	TRBJ1-2	TRBD1
TGTGCCACCAGTGACACGGGACAGGGGACAAGTTCACCCCTCCACTTT	CATSDTGQGTSSPLHF	.	TRBV24-1	TRBJ1-6	TRBD1
TGTGCCAGCAGTCGATTTACTAGGGGGCGCTTCTCCACTGAAGCTTTCTTT	CASSRFTRGRFSTEAFF	.	TRBV6-6	TRBJ1-1	TRBD1
TGTGCCAGCTCGGAACAGGGGGCAGGCTATGGCTACACCTTC	CASSEQGAGYGYTF	.	TRBV18	TRBJ1-2	TRBD1
TGTGCCAGCAGCAAAAACTACGATAGCAATCAGCCCCAGCATTTT	CASSKNYDSNQPQHF	.	TRBV21-1	TRBJ1-5	.
TGTGCCAGCAGCCCCCGCGGCACTCAGAAACCATACGAGCAGTACTTC	CASSPRGTQKPYEQYF	.	TRBV5-6	TRBJ2-7	.
TGTGCCAGCAGCTTAGTGGTAGGGGGAGAGACCCAGTACTTC	CASSLVVGGETQYF	.	TRBV7-2	TRBJ2-5	.
TGTGCCAGCAGCTTCGACAGATCCTATGGCTACACCTTC	CASSFDRSYGYTF	.	TRBV7-2	TRBJ1-2	.
TGTGCCAGCAGCTCCCGGAGGCCTGCGGGCTATGGCTACACCTTC	CASSSRRPAGYGYTF	.	TRBV7-2	TRBJ1-2	.
TGTGCCAGCAGCCAAGACTTGAACTATGGCTACACCTTC	CASSQDLNYGYTF	.	TRBV4-2	TRBJ1-2	.
TGCGCCAGCAGCTTGAGCACAGAAGAGACCCAGTACTTC	CASSLSTEETQYF	.	TRBV5-1	TRBJ2-5	.